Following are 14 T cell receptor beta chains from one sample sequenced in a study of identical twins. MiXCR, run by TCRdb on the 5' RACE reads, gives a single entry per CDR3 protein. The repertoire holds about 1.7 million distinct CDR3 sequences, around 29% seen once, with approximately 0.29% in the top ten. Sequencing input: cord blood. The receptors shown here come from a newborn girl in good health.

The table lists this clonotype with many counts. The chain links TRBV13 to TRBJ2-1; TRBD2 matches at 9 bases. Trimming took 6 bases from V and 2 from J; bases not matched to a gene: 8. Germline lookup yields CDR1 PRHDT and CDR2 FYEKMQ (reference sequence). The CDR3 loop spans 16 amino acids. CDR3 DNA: TGTGCCAGCAGACGATTGGGACTAGCCCCCTACAATGAGCAGTTCTTC. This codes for CASRRLGLAPYNEQFF.

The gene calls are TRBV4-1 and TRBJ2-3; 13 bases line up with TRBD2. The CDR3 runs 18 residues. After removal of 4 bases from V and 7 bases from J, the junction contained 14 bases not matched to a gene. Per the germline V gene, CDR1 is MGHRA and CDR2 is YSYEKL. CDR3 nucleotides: TGCGCCAGCAGCCGCAGATTCGGACCGGGACTAGCGGGGAATACGCAGTATTTT. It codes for CASSRRFGPGLAGNTQYF.

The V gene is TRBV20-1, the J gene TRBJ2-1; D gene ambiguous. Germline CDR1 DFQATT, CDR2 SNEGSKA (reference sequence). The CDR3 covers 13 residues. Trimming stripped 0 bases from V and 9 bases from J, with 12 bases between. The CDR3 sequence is CSAREGTVLEQFF. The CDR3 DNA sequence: TGCAGTGCTAGAGAAGGAACGGTCCTTGAGCAGTTCTTC.

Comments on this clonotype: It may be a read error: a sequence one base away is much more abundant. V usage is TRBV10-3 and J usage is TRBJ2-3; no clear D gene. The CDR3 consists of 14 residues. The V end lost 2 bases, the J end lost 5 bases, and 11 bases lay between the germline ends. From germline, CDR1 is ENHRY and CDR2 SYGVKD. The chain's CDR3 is CAISEQWEGDTQYF. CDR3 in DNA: TGTGCCATCAGTGAGCAGTGGGAAGGAGATACGCAGTATTTT.

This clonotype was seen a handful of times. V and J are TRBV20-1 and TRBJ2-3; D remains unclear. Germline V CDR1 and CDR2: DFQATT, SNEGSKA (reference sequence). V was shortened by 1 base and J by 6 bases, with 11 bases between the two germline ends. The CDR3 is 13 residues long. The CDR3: CSARVLPRDTQYF. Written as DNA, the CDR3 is TGCAGTGCTAGAGTTCTACCGAGGGATACGCAGTATTTT.

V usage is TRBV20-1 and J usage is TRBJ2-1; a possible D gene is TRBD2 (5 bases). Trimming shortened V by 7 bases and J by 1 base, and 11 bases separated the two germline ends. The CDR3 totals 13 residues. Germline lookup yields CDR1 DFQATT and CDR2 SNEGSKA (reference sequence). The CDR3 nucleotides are TGCAGTGGGTCGGAGCGGTCCTACAATGAGCAGTTCTTC. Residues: CSGSERSYNEQFF.

The CDR3 spells CGTRSGPEAETQYF. The CDR3 bases are TGCGGAACACGCTCGGGACCGGAGGCGGAGACCCAGTACTTC. The chain carries TRBV20-1 and TRBJ2-5; perhaps D is TRBD1 or TRBD2 (5 bases each). Germline CDR1 reads DFQATT; CDR2 reads SNEGSKA (reference sequence). The CDR3 is 14 residues long.

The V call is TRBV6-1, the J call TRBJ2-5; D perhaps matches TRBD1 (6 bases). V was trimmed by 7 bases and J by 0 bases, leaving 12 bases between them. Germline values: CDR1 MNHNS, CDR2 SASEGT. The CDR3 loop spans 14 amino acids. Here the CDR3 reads CASTMGAYQETQYF. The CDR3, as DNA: TGTGCCAGCACCATGGGGGCCTACCAAGAGACCCAGTACTTC.

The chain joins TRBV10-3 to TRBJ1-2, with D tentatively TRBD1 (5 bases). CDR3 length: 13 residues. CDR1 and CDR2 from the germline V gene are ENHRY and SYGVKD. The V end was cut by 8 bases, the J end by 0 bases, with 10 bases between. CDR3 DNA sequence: TGTGCCATCGGGTGGGACCCTAACTATGGCTACACCTTC. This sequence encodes CAIGWDPNYGYTF.

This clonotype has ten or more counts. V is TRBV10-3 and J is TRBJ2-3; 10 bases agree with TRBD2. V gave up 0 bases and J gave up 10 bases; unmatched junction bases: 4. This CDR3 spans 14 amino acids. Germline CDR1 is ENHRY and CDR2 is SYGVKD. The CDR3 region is CAISESASGGPQYF. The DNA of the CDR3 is TGTGCCATCAGTGAGTCGGCTAGCGGGGGTCCGCAGTATTTT.

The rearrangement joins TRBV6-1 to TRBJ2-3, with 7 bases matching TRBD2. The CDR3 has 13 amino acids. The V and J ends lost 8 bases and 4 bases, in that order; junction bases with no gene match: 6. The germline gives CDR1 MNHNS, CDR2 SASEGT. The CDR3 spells CASEERGPDTQYF. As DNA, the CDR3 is TGTGCCAGCGAGGAGCGGGGCCCAGATACGCAGTATTTT.

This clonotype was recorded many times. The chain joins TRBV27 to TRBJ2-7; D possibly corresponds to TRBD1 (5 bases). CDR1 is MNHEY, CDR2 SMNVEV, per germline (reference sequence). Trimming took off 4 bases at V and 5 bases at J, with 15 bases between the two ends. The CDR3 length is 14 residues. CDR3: CASSSSLIGDEQYF. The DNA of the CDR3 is TGTGCCAGCAGTTCCTCGTTGATAGGGGACGAGCAGTACTTC.

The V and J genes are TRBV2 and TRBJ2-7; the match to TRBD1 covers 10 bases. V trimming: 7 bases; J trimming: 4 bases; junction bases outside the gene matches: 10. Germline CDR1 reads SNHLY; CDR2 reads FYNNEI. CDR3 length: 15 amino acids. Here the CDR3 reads CASTYRDRGPYEQYF. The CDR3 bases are TGTGCCAGCACCTACAGGGACAGGGGACCTTACGAGCAGTACTTC.

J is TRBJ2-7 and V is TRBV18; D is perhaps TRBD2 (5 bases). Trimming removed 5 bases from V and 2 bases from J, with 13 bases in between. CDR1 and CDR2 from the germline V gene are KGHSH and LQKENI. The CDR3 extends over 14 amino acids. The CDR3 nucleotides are TGTGCCAGCTCAAACGGGGTAGTTACCTACGAGCAGTACTTC. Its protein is CASSNGVVTYEQYF.